The next 4 T cell receptor beta chains were all read from a single sample in a study of blood T cell repertoires in COVID-19. The assay was immunoSEQ multiplex PCR, and TCRdb's table has in-frame clones only and misses some. The sample includes about 400,000 clones, approximately 88% seen only once; the top ten take 0.95% to 1%. The sequenced material came from PBMCs or T cells enriched from blood (not recorded which). These TCRs come from a woman younger than 45 with acute COVID-19.

The chain carries TRBV11-1 and TRBJ2-3, with 9 bases that match TRBD2. Germline V gene data show CDR1 as SGHAT and CDR2 as FQDESV (reference sequence). The CDR3 spans 16 residues. Trimming cost V 3 bases and J 9 bases; bases outside gene matches: 13. The CDR3: CASSLVGLAGKGTQYF. For the CDR3, the DNA is TGTGCCAGCAGCTTGGTAGGGCTAGCGGGGAAGGGGACGCAGTATTTT.

The chain employs TRBV9 and TRBJ1-2; 9 bases align to TRBD1. The J segment lost 4 bases and the V segment lost 3 bases, leaving 7 bases of the junction unmatched. The CDR3 totals 15 residues. Germline CDR1 is SGDLS and CDR2 is YYNGEE. This CDR3 is CASSGGTGFFYGYTF. The CDR3 DNA follows: TGTGCCAGCAGCGGCGGGACAGGGTTTTTCTATGGCTACACCTTC. The full variable domain, its missing parts supplied by reference TRBV9 and TRBJ1-2, is DSGVTQTPKHLITATGQRVTLRCSPRSGDLSVYWYQQSLDQGLQFLIQYYNGEERAKGNILERFSAQQFPDLHSELNLSSLELGDSALYFCASSGGTGFFYGYTFGSGTRLTVV.

V usage is TRBV2 and J usage is TRBJ2-3, with 10 bases that match TRBD1. V shed 4 bases and J 2 bases; nucleotides not matched to a gene: 3. Germline-derived CDR1 and CDR2 are SNHLY and FYNNEI. The CDR3 spans 15 residues. CDR3 coding DNA: TGTGCCAGCAGTGGGACAGGGGGAATCACAGATACGCAGTATTTT. This sequence encodes CASSGTGGITDTQYF.

This clone was seen just once. CDR3 loop: CAISVGNQPQHF. DNA for the CDR3: TGTGCCATCAGTGTCGGCAATCAGCCCCAGCATTTT. The rearrangement joins TRBV10-3 to TRBJ1-5; D is uncertain. V lost 4 bases, J lost 2 bases, and 3 bases lay in between. CDR1 is ENHRY and CDR2 is SYGVKD in the germline V gene. The CDR3 totals 12 residues.